This T cell receptor (beta chain) was sequenced for a study of T cells after yellow fever vaccination (dated by TCRdb to the late 2010s). Regarding the complete study: The SMART-Seq v4 Ultra Low Input RNA kit was used to prepare libraries from fractions with low cell numbers. Bulk PBMC replicates and cell subsets were isolated from blood drawn at multiple timepoints before and after both primary and secondary immunization. Bulk TCR alpha and beta repertoires were sequenced longitudinally to track T-cell clones before and after primary and booster YFV17D yellow fever vaccination. The cohort comprised two healthy male donors, one aged 18 to 29 and one aged 30 to 40 years.

TCR cDNA was synthesized by 5'RACE template switching, through which a universal primer site and unique molecular identifiers were introduced. Priming for cDNA synthesis came from both the TCR alpha and TCR beta constant segments. Library amplification involved two PCR steps, and the second step added sample barcodes and sequencing adapters. Libraries were sequenced on Illumina HiSeq 2500 (2x100 bp) or NovaSeq (2x150 bp). The authors' pipeline ran thus. MIGEC handled demultiplexing of reads and collapsing into UMI consensus sequences, while MiXCR performed V(D)J alignment. Clonotypes responding to the vaccine were identified with edgeR on replicate PBMC samples, with the criteria of FDR below 0.01 and a log2 fold change above 5 up to day 15. Bulk clonotypes were assigned CD4 or CD8 identity according to which sequenced CD4 or CD8 repertoire held them at higher abundance. The public reads were quality trimmed at Q25 with fastp and then assembled into clones with MiXCR by TCRdb, keeping productive beta chains. Merged by CDR3 protein, the rows form single entries marked with the most common genes and DNA. Clone size and V and J calls follow TCRdb, not the original study. For this sample there are more than 120,000 distinct CDR3 sequences; 7.7% appear just once. Less than 0.95% of the sample lies in the top ten.

Note on this clonotype: The target of this receptor is not known. No base quality information exists; no much larger clone differs at one position.

In light of the paper, this sample's treatment or condition label describes: live attenuated yellow fever vaccine strain. A standard Ficoll-Paque protocol was used to isolate PBMCs from peripheral blood. Dynabeads CD4 and CD8 positive selection kits were used to isolate the CD4 and CD8 T-cell fractions. RNA was extracted with TriZol from bulk PBMCs, CD4 and CD8 fractions, and dextramer-positive and dextramer-negative fractions. Findings and caveats that apply to the study as a whole: The secondary T-cell response was weaker than the primary response but faster, peaking on day 5 instead of day 15. A small fraction of clonotypes showed up in both the CD4 and CD8 compartments, probably as a result of convergent recombination. After the booster, most clones that had expanded after primary vaccination were detected again (about 95% of CD4 and around 88% of CD8), suggesting broad maintenance of memory. Computational filtering was needed because FACS-sorted repertoires could contain abundant contaminating clonotypes from the bulk population. Because only two donors were included in the study, the extent to which the findings can be generalized is limited.

V and J lose 1 base and 6 bases, and a span of 8 bases separates them. In the germline V gene (reference sequence), CDR1 corresponds to SGHNT and CDR2 to YYREEE. Its CDR3 holds 13 amino acids, cysteine through phenylalanine. The read is trimmed to its CDR3 DNA, 39 bases read in frame from base 1. The TCR originated in a man in his thirties or forties who received the YFV17D yellow fever vaccine. Sequenced here: CD4+ T cells sorted from PBMCs, sampled 5 days after the yellow fever booster vaccination. The rearranged segments are TRBV5-4 and TRBJ2-1; the D gene cannot be resolved reliably. The DNA reads TGTGCCAGCAGCTTGCAAACGAGCAATGAGCAGTTCTTC. The encoded protein is CASSLQTSNEQFF. With all but the CDR3 taken from the reference TRBV5-4 and TRBJ2-1 genes, the full variable domain is: ETGVTQSPTHLIKTRGQQVTLRCSSQSGHNTVSWYQQALGQGPQFIFQYYREEENGRGNFPPRFSGLQFPNYSSELNVNALELDDSALYLCASSLQTSNEQFFGPGTRLTVL.